This TCR beta chain stems from a study of T cells in Graves' hyperthyroidism and ophthalmopathy. Diagnoses were established using clinical symptoms, serum thyroxine and TRAb, thyroid ultrasound and orbital computed tomography. The source material, RNA transcripts, was used to amplify TCR beta CDR3 regions. The HTBI set primed first-round TCR CDR3 RT-PCR. Each CDR3 protein is one row after TCRdb ran MiXCR on the multiplex PCR reads. The sample comprises about 640,000 distinct CDR3 sequences, about 20% of which are singletons, and approximately 30% rests with the top ten. Study outcomes and limitations: Ophthalmopathy prediction by the model preceded onset by a median roughly 6.3 months.

As regards this clonotype: Antigen specificity is unknown.

The TCR sequence derives from a man aged 25-45 years with Graves' ophthalmopathy. Specimen: blood.

The CDR3 here is CATSDRTSGFRETQYF. The CDR3 bases are TGTGCCACCAGTGACCGGACTAGCGGTTTTCGGGAGACCCAGTACTTC. This chain joins TRBV24-1 and TRBJ2-5; TRBD2 matches at 10 bases. Looked up from germline, CDR1 is KGHDR and CDR2 is SFDVKD. With 4 bases clipped from V and 5 bases from J, the junction kept 9 bases outside the gene matches. The CDR3 loop spans 16 amino acids.